This T cell receptor beta chain was retrieved from a study of blood T cell repertoires in COVID-19. V was clipped by 7 bases and J by 0 bases, with 15 bases between them. Per germline, CDR1 SGHAT and CDR2 FQNNGV. The CDR3 has 15 residues. Measured with immunoSEQ multiplex PCR; TCRdb has only the in-frame clones, and not every one. The sample contains under 300,000 clones, about nine tenths of which appear only once. The sequenced material came from peripheral blood. The V and J genes are TRBV11-2 and TRBJ1-1; the D is unclear. This TCR was sampled from a woman between 40 and 55 years old with acute or convalescent COVID-19. CDR3: CASTAYRHLNTEAFF. The CDR3 DNA reads as TGTGCCAGCACCGCTTACCGACACCTGAACACTGAAGCTTTCTTT.